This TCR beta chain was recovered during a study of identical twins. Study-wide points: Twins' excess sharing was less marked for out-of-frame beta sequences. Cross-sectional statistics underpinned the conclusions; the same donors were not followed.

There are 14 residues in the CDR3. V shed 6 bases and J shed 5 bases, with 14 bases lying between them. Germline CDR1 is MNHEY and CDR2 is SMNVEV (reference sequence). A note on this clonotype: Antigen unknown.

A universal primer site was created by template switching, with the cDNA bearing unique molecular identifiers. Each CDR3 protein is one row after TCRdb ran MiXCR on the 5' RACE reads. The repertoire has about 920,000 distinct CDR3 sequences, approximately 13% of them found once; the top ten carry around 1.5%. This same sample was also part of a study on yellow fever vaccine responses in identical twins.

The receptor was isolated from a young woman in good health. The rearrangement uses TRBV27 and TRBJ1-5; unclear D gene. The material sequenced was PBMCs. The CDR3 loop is CASSPLGSYQPQHF. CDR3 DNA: TGTGCCAGCAGCCCCCTCGGCAGTTATCAGCCCCAGCATTTT.